This T cell receptor (beta chain) was sequenced in a study of cytomegalovirus exposure and HLA in healthy donors. 13 Jbeta primers and 60 Vbeta primers were used for the PCR. Some clones are missing from TCRdb's copy, which holds only in-frame ones; the method was immunoSEQ multiplex PCR. The sample comprises approximately 110,000 clones, about 70% of which are singletons, and about 2.6% rests with the top ten. As concerns this clone: Its target is unknown.

General study points: In a later analysis, a genetic analysis reported fewer productive-TCR N-insertions in an Asian-associated ancestry cluster than the cohort average.

The CDR3 totals 14 residues. Germline V CDR1 and CDR2: SGDLS, YYNGEE. Trimming took 5 bases from V and 0 from J, leaving 8 bases between them. V usage is TRBV9 and J usage is TRBJ2-2, with D perhaps matching TRBD2 (5 bases). The sequenced material came from PBMCs. The clonotype was recovered from a man in his forties or fifties in good health and CMV-seropositive. The chain's CDR3 is CASREGANTGELFF. The CDR3 DNA is TGTGCCAGCAGAGAGGGAGCGAACACCGGGGAGCTGTTTTTT.